The present TCR beta chain was sequenced within a study of CDR3 diversity in severe acne. V gave up 6 bases and J gave up 6 bases, with 12 bases separating them. Germline V gene sequence: CDR1 LGHDT, CDR2 YNNKEL (reference sequence). This CDR3 has 12 residues. Turning to this clonotype: Possible read error: a much larger clone is one base away.

TCRdb re-analysed the PCR reads in MiXCR, keeping a single row per CDR3 protein. The table shows around 94,000 distinct CDR3 sequences, with around 53% occurring only once. The chain couples TRBV3-1 to TRBJ2-7; D might be TRBD1 or TRBD2, each matching 5 bases. This sequence originates from a male donor with acne. The specimen was blood. CDR3: CASSMRGCEQYF. The CDR3, as DNA: TGTGCCAGCAGTATGAGGGGCTGCGAGCAGTACTTC.